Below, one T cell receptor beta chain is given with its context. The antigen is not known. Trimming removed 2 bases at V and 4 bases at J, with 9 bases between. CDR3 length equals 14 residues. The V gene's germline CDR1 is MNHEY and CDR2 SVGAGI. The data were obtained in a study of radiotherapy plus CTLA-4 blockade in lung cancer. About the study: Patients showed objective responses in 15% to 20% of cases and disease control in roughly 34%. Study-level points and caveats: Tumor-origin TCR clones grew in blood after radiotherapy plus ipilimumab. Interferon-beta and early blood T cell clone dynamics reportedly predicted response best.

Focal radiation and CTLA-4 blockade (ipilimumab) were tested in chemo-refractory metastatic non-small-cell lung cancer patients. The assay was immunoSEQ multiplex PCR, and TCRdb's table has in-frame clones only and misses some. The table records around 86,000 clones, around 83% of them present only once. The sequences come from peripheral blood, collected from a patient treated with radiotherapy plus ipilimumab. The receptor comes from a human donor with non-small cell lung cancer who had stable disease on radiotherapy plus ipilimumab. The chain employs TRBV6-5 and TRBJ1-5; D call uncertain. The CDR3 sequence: CASSYRSANQPQHF. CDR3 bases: TGTGCCAGCAGTTACAGGTCAGCAAATCAGCCCCAGCATTTT.